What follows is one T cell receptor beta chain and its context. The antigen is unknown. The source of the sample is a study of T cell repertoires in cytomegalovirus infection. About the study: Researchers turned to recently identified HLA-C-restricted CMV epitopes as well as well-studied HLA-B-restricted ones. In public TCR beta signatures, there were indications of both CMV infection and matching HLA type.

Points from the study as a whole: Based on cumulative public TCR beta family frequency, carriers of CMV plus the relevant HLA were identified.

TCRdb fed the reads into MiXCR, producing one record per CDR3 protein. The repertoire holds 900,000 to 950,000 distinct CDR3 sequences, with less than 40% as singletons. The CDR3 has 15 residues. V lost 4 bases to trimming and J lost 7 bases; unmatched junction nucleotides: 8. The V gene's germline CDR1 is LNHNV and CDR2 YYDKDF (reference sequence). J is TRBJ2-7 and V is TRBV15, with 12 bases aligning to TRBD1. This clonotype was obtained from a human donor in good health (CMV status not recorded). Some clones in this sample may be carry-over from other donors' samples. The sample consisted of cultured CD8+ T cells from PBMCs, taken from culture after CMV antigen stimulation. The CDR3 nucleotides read TGTGCCACCAGCACCCCGGGACAGGGGGCGCGGGAGCAGTACTTC. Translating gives CATSTPGQGAREQYF.